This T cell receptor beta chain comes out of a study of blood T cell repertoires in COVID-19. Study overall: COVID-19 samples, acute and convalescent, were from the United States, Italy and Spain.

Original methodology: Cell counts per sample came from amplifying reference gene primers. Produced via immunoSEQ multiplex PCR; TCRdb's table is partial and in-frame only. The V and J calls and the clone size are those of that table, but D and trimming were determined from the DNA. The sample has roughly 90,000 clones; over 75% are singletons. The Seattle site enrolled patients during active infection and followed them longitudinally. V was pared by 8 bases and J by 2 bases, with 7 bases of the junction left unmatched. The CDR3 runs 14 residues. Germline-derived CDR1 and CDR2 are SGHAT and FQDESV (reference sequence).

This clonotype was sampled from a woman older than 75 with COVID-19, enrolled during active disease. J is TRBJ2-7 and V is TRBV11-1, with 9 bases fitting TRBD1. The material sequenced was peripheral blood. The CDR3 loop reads CASSPRTGAYEQYF. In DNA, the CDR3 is TGTGCCAGCTCCCCCCGGACAGGGGCCTACGAGCAGTACTTC.